This T cell receptor beta chain is from a study of identical twins. Notes on the study in general: Possibly, invariant MAIT and iNKT cells partly confounded zero-insertion analyses. While abundant cord blood beta clonotypes carried fewer insertions, memory repertoires showed no such pattern. Weaker excess sharing between twins was seen in beta out-of-frame sequences.

Template switching, a step in the protocol, added a universal primer site, and cDNA carried unique molecular identifiers. TCRdb called the 5' RACE reads again in MiXCR, with one record for every CDR3 protein. The sample comprises 1.5 million to 2 million distinct CDR3 sequences, around a third of which are singletons, and about 0.27% rests with the top ten. CDR1 and CDR2 from the germline V gene are LNHNV and YYDKDF (reference sequence). CDR3 length equals 19 residues. Trimming cost V 0 bases and J 0 bases, with 20 bases left between them. This clonotype was detected many times. Antigen: not known. The V gene is TRBV15, the J gene TRBJ1-2; D is ambiguous. The sample was cord blood. This sequence was found in a newborn girl in good health. CDR3 protein: CATSRDLADTYHTNYGYTF. In DNA, the CDR3 is TGTGCCACCAGCAGAGATCTGGCCGACACCTATCACACTAACTATGGCTACACCTTC.